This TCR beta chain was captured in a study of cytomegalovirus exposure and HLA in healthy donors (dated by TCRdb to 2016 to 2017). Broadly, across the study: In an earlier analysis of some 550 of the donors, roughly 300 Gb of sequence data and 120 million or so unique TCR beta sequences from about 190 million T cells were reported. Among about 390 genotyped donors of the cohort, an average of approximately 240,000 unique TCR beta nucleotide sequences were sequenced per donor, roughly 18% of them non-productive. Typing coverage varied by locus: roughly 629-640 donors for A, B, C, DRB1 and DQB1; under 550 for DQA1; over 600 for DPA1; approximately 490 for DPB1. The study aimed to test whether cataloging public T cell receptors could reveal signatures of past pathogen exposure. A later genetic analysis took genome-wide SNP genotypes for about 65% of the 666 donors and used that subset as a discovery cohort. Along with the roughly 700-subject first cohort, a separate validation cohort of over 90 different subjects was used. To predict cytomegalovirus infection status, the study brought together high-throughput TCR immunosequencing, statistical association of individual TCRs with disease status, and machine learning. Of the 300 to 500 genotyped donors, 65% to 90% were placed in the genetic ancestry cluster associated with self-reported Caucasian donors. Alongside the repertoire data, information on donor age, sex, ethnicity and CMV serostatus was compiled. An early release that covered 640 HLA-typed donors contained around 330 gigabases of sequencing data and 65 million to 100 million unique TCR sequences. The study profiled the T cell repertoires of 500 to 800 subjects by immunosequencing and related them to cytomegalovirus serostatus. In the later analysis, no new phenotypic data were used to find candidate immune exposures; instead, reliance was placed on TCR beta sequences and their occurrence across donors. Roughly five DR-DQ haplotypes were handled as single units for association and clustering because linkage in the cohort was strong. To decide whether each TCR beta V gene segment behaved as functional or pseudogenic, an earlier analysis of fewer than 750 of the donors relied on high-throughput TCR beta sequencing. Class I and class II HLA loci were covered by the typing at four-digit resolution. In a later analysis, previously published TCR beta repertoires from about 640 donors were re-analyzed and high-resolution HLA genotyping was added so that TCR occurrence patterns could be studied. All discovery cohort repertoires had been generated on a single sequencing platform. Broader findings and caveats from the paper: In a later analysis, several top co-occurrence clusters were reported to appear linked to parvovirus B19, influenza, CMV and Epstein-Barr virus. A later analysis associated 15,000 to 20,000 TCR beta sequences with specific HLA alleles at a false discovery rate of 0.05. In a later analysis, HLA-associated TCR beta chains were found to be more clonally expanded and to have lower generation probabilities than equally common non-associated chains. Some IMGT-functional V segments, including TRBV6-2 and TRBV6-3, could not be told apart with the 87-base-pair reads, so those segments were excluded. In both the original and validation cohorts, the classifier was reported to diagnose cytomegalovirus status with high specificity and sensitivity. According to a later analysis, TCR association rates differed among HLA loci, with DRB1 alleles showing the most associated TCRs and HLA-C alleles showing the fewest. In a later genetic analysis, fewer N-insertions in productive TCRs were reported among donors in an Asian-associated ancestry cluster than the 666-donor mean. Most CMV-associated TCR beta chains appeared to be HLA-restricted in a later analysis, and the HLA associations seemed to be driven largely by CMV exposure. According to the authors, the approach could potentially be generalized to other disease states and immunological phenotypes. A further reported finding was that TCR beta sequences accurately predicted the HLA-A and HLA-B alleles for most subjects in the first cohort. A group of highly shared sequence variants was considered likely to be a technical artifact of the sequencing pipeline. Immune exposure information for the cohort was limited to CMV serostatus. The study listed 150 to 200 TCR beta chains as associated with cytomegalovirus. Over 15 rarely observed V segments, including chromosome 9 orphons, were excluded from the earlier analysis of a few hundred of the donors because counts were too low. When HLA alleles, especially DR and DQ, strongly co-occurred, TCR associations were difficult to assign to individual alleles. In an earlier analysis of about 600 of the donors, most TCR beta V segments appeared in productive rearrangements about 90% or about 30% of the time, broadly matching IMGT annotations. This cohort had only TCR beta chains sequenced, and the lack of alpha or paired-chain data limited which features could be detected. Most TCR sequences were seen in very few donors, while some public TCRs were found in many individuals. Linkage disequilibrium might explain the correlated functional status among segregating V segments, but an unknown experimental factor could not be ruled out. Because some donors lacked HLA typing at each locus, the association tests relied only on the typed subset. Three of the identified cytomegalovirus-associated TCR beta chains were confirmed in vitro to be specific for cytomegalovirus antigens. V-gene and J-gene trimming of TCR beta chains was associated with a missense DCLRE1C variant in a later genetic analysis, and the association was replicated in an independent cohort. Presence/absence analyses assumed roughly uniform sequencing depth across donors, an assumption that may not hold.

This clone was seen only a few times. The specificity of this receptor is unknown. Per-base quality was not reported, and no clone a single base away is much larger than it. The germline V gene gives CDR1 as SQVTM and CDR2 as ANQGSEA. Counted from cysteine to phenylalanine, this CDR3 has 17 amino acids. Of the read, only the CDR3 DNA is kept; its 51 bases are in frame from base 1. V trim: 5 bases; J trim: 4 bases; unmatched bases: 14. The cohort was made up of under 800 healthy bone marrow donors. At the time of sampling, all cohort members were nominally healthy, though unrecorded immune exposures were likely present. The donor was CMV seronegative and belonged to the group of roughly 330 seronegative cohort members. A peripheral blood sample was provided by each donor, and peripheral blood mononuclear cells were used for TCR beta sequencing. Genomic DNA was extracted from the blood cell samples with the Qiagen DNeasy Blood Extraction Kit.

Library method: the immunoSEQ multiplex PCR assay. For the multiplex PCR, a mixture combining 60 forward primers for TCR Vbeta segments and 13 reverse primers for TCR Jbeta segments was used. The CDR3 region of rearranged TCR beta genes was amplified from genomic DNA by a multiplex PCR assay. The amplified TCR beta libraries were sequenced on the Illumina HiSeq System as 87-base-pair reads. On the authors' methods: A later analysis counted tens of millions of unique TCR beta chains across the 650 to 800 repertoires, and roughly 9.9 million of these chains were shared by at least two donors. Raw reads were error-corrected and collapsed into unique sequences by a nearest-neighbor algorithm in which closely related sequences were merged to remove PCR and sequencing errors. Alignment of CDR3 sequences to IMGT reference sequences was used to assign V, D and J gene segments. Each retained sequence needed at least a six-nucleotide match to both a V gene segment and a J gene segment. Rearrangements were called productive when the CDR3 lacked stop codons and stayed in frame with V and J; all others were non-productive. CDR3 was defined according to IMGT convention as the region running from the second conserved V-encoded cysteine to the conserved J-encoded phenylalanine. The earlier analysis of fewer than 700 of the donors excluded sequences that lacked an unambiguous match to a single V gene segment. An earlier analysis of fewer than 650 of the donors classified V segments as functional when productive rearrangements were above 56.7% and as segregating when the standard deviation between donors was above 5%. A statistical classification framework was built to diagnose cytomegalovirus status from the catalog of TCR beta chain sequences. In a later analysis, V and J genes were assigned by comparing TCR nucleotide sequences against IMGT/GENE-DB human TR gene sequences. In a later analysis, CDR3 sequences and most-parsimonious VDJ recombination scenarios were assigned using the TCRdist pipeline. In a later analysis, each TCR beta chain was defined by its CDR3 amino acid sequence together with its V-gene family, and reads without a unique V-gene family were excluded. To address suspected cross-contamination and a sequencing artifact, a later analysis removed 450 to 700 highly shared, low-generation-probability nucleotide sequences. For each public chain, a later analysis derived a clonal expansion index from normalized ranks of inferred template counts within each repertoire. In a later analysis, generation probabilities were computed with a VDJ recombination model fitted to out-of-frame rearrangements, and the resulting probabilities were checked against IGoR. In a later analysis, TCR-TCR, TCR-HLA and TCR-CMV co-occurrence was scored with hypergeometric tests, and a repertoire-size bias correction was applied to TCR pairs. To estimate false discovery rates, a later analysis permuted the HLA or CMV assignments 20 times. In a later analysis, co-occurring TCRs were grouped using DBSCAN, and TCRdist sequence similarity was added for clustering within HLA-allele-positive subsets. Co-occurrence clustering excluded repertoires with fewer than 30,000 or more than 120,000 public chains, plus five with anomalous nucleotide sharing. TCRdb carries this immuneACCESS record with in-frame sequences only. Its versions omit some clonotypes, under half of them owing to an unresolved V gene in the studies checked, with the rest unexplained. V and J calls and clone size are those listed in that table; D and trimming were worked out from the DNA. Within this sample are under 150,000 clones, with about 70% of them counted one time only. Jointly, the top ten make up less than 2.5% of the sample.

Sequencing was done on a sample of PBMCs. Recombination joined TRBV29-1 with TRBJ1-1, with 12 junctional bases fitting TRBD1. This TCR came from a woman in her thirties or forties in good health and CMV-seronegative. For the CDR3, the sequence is CSVLPHGPGQGATEAFF. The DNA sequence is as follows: TGCAGCGTTCTCCCGCATGGGCCGGGACAGGGGGCCACTGAAGCTTTCTTT.